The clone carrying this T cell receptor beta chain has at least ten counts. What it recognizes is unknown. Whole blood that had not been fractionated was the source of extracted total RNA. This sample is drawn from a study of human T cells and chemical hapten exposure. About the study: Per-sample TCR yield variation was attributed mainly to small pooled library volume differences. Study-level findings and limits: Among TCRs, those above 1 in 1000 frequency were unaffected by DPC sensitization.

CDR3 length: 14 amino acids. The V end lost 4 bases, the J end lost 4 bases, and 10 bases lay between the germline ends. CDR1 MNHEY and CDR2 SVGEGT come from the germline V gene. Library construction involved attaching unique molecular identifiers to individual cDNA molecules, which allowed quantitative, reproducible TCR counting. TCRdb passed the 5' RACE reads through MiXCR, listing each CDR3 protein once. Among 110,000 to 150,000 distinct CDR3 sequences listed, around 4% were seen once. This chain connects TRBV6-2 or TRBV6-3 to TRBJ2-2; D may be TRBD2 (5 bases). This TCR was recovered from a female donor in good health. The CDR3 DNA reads TGTGCCAGCAGTTTCTTAGAGGGCACCGGGGAGCTGTTTTTT. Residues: CASSFLEGTGELFF.